The sample holds many counts of the clone carrying this T cell receptor (beta chain). Its cognate antigen is unknown. This record comes from a study of T cells in Graves' hyperthyroidism and ophthalmopathy. Background on the study: Peripheral blood was taken when the disease was first diagnosed, before any treatment began.

Study-level results: The model's output predicted ophthalmopathy at a median of roughly 6 months prior to onset.

Patients affected by ophthalmopathy presented a Clinical Activity Score of at least 3, a NOSPECS grade of at least 4, and disease duration below 3 months. Diagnostic decisions used clinical symptoms, serum thyroxine and TRAb, thyroid ultrasound and orbital computed tomography. Amplification of TCR beta CDR3 regions was performed using RNA transcripts as template. Researchers ran a first-round RT-PCR on the TCR CDR3 using the HTBI primer set. One entry per CDR3 protein, called by TCRdb with MiXCR from the multiplex PCR reads. The sample yields 400,000 to 600,000 distinct CDR3 sequences, about 16% seen once. The germline gives CDR1 MDHEN, CDR2 SYDVKM. Unmatched junction bases numbered 11, after V lost 6 bases and J lost 5 bases. The CDR3 length is 16 residues.

The sample was blood. The source is a woman aged 30 to 39 with Graves' ophthalmopathy. The chain joins TRBV28 to TRBJ2-7; 12 positions match TRBD1. The CDR3 loop reads CASSAGQGARGDEQYF. CDR3 coding DNA: TGTGCCAGCAGCGCGGGACAGGGGGCCCGTGGGGACGAGCAGTACTTC.